Following are 20 T cell receptor beta chains from one sample sequenced in a study of PD-1 blockade in classical Hodgkin lymphoma. Each of the patients experienced relapse following autologous stem cell transplantation, and their brentuximab vedotin exposure differed. Using immunoSEQ multiplex PCR, the repertoire was profiled, and TCRdb retains in-frame clones only, with some absent. This table has approximately 27,000 clones, 80% to 90% appearing once. The sequencing used peripheral blood mononuclear cells (PBMCs), collected at baseline. The receptors were gathered from a human donor with classical Hodgkin lymphoma.

CDR3 protein: CASRTGEGNTIYF. CDR3 nucleotides: TGCGCCAGCCGTACAGGCGAGGGAAACACCATATATTTT. The gene calls are TRBV5-1 and TRBJ1-3; TRBD1 might be the D (5 bases). Germline loops: CDR1 SGHRS, CDR2 YFSETQ. This CDR3 has 13 amino acids. The V gene lost 7 bases and the J gene lost 4 bases, with 12 bases spanning the gap.

This sequence joins TRBV9 and TRBJ2-5; the D gene is possibly TRBD1 (5 bases). The CDR3 loop spans 14 amino acids. Germline V gene data show CDR1 as SGDLS and CDR2 as YYNGEE. Trimming left V 3 bases short and J 3 bases short, with 12 bases between. This CDR3 is CASSAQGTEETQYF. CDR3 nucleotide sequence: TGTGCCAGCAGCGCCCAGGGTACCGAAGAGACCCAGTACTTC.

The chain employs TRBV7-2 and TRBJ1-5; D gene ambiguous. V shed 4 bases and J shed 0 bases, with 4 bases lying between them. Germline CDR1 reads SGHTA; CDR2 reads FQGNSA. The CDR3 has 13 amino acids. DNA for the CDR3: TGTGCCAGCAGCTCCACTAGCAATCAGCCCCAGCATTTT. Its protein is CASSSTSNQPQHF.

The CDR3 DNA sequence: TGCGCCAGCAGCTTGGGGGGAGTGCCCTCCTACAATGAGCAGTTCTTC. It yields the protein CASSLGGVPSYNEQFF. This sequence joins TRBV5-1 and TRBJ2-1; D possibly corresponds to TRBD2 (5 bases). The ends were cut back, 0 bases at V and 0 bases at J, with 10 bases in the middle. This CDR3 is built from 16 residues. CDR1 is SGHRS and CDR2 is YFSETQ in the germline V gene.

The chain carries TRBV5-1 and TRBJ2-2; no reliable D call. Trimming stripped 4 bases from V and 1 base from J, with 8 bases between. This CDR3 spans 14 amino acids. Per germline, CDR1 SGHRS and CDR2 YFSETQ. DNA of the CDR3: TGCGCCAGCAGCCCAGACGGGAACACCGGGGAGCTGTTTTTT. Encoded protein: CASSPDGNTGELFF.

The CDR3 coding sequence is TGTGCCAGCAGCCGTGGACTGATCACAGATACGCAGTATTTT. This encodes CASSRGLITDTQYF. The chain carries TRBV5-6 and TRBJ2-3; D may be TRBD2 (5 bases). V lost 4 bases to trimming and J lost 2 bases, with 11 bases between them. From germline, CDR1 is SGHDT and CDR2 YYEEEE. The CDR3 is made up of 14 amino acids.

This chain connects TRBV10-3 to TRBJ2-5; 9 bases line up with TRBD1. There are 15 residues in the CDR3. V trimming: 4 bases; J trimming: 1 base; junction bases outside the gene matches: 4. Germline V gene data show CDR1 as ENHRY and CDR2 as SYGVKD. Written as DNA, the CDR3 is TGTGCCATCAGTGGGGGACAGGGCGGCCAAGAGACCCAGTACTTC. As protein: CAISGGQGGQETQYF.

The J gene is TRBJ1-5, the V gene TRBV6-5; 8 nucleotides line up with TRBD1. There are 15 residues in the CDR3. Germline values: CDR1 MNHEY, CDR2 SVGAGI. With V trimmed by 6 bases and J by 1 base, 5 bases remained unmatched. In DNA, the CDR3 is TGTGCCAGCAGACCAGGGACAGGAAGCAATCAGCCCCAGCATTTT. Amino acid sequence: CASRPGTGSNQPQHF.

The chain is built from TRBV9 and TRBJ1-5; D unclear. The CDR3 runs 14 residues. Trimming removed 0 bases from V and 6 bases from J, with 10 bases in between. The V gene's germline CDR1 is SGDLS and CDR2 YYNGEE. Here the CDR3 reads CASSVGAISQPQHF. Written as DNA, the CDR3 is TGTGCCAGCAGCGTAGGAGCCATCAGTCAGCCCCAGCATTTT.

CDR3 DNA: TGTGCCAGCAGGACGCTATACGGCTACACCTTC. Encoded protein: CASRTLYGYTF. This sequence joins TRBV7-9 and TRBJ1-2; D remains ambiguous. The V gene lost 6 bases and the J gene lost 8 bases, with 10 bases spanning the gap. The CDR3 loop spans 11 amino acids. Germline CDR1 reads SEHNR; CDR2 reads FQNEAQ (reference sequence).

The chain carries TRBV30 and TRBJ2-4; TRBD2 matches 7 bases. This CDR3 has 13 residues. CDR1 GTSNPN and CDR2 SVGIG come from the germline V gene (reference sequence). V gave up 0 bases and J gave up 9 bases; unmatched junction bases: 5. CDR3 nucleotides: TGTGCCTGGAGTGTCTCGGGGGGAGGCATTCAGTACTTC. Translating gives CAWSVSGGGIQYF.

This rearrangement joins TRBV27 to TRBJ1-1, with 10 bases that match TRBD1. This CDR3 comprises 16 residues. The germline V gene has CDR1 MNHEY and CDR2 SMNVEV (reference sequence). J lost 7 bases, V lost 6 bases, and 14 bases had no gene match. The CDR3 region is CASSPVTGGARHEAFF. In nucleotides, the CDR3 is TGTGCCAGCAGCCCGGTGACAGGGGGCGCGAGACATGAAGCTTTCTTT.

The V gene is TRBV5-1, the J gene TRBJ2-7; D is uncertain. The V end was cut by 0 bases, the J end by 11 bases, with 18 bases between. The CDR3 has 14 amino acids. Looked up from germline, CDR1 is SGHRS and CDR2 is YFSETQ. CDR3 in amino acids: CASSLAIATAWKYF. The CDR3 DNA reads TGCGCCAGCAGCTTGGCGATAGCTACGGCGTGGAAGTACTTC.

This clone was detected once. This rearrangement joins TRBV27 to TRBJ1-1; TRBD1 might be the D (5 bases). Germline V gives CDR1 MNHEY, CDR2 SMNVEV (reference sequence). The CDR3 is 15 amino acids. Trimming removed 7 bases from V and 1 base from J, with 16 bases in between. CDR3 DNA: TGTGCCAGCAAACGGGGGGGTGGTGGGAACACTGAAGCTTTCTTT. Translation: CASKRGGGGNTEAFF.

The chain is built from TRBV19 and TRBJ2-6; D is unresolved. The CDR3 runs to 16 residues. CDR1 LNHDA and CDR2 SQIVND come from the germline V gene (reference sequence). V was trimmed by 1 base and J by 0 bases, leaving 7 bases between them. CDR3 nucleotides: TGTGCCAGTAGTATAGGAGAAGGCTCTGGGGCCAACGTCCTGACTTTC. Its translation: CASSIGEGSGANVLTF. The full variable domain, completed using reference TRBV19 and TRBJ2-6, is DGGITQSPKYLFRKEGQNVTLSCEQNLNHDAMYWYRQDPGQGLRLIYYSQIVNDFQKGDIAEGYSVSREKKESFPLTVTSAQKNPTAFYLCASSIGEGSGANVLTFGAGSRLTVL.

The rearrangement links TRBV12-5 to TRBJ1-5; D uncertain. V shed 7 bases and J shed 2 bases, with 12 bases lying between them. Germline V gene sequence: CDR1 LGHNT, CDR2 FRNRAP. CDR3 size: 14 residues. Here the CDR3 reads CASVPSGGNQPQHF. The CDR3 DNA follows: TGTGCTAGTGTCCCCTCTGGGGGCAATCAGCCCCAGCATTTT. Full variable domain (outside the CDR3, taken from reference TRBV12-5 and TRBJ1-5): DARVTQTPRHKVTEMGQEVTMRCQPILGHNTVFWYRQTMMQGLELLAYFRNRAPLDDSGMPKDRFSAEMPDATLATLKIQPSEPRDSAVYFCASVPSGGNQPQHFGDGTRLSIL.

V is TRBV4-1 and J is TRBJ1-2; 8 bases fit TRBD1. CDR1 MGHRA and CDR2 YSYEKL come from the germline V gene. The CDR3 is made up of 17 amino acids. The J segment lost 5 bases and the V segment lost 0 bases, leaving 11 bases of the junction unmatched. The CDR3 region has the DNA TGCGCCAGCAGCCAAGATGGCAGGGGGCGTAAGATTTATGGCTACACCTTC. Translating gives CASSQDGRGRKIYGYTF.

This chain joins TRBV7-8 and TRBJ1-5; possible D gene TRBD1, 5 bases. The CDR3 has 13 residues. V lost 4 bases and J lost 3, with 7 bases in between. CDR1 and CDR2 from the germline V gene are SGHVS and FQNEAQ. The chain's CDR3 is CASSWDLNQPQHF. DNA of the CDR3: TGTGCCAGCAGCTGGGACCTCAATCAGCCCCAGCATTTT.

V and J are TRBV19 and TRBJ2-1; 9 bases align to TRBD1. Germline assignment: CDR1 LNHDA and CDR2 SQIVND (reference sequence). The CDR3 covers 14 residues. The ends lost 8 bases at V and 4 bases at J; junction bases unmatched: 6. In DNA, the CDR3 is TGTGCCAGTGCCGGACAGGGGACATACAATGAGCAGTTCTTC. Protein: CASAGQGTYNEQFF.

This clone was counted only a few times. CDR3 in DNA: TGTGCCAGCACCGTCGACGAACAGGTGAACACTGAAGCTTTCTTT. Amino acid sequence: CASTVDEQVNTEAFF. The chain couples TRBV9 to TRBJ1-1; tentative D call: TRBD1 (5 bases). V was clipped by 6 bases and J by 0 bases, with 15 bases between them. In germline, CDR1 is SGDLS, CDR2 YYNGEE. This CDR3 is built from 15 residues.